These 5 T cell receptor beta chains were all obtained from the same sample, sequenced in a study of spatial heterogeneity in lung cancer. TCRdb itself ran the 5' RACE reads through MiXCR, one entry per CDR3 protein. The sample gives about 52,000 distinct CDR3 sequences, roughly 7.4% of which show up once; 35% is in the top ten. Time point specified: blood at routine non-recurrence follow-up after resection. TCRs were sequenced from unsorted whole RNA of tumor, nontumor lung or PBMC. This specimen consisted of PBMCs, obtained at follow-up. The receptor set was obtained from a female donor with early-stage non-small cell lung cancer.

This clonotype came up a few times. V gene TRBV15 combines with J gene TRBJ1-4; no definite D call. V gave up 0 bases and J gave up 8 bases, with 16 bases separating them. Germline V gives CDR1 LNHNV, CDR2 YYDKDF (reference sequence). The CDR3 loop spans 16 amino acids. The CDR3 DNA reads TGTGCCACCAGCAGAGAGAGGGTCGGCGCCGAAGAAAAACTGTTTTTT. It translates to CATSRERVGAEEKLFF.

This clonotype was seen a few times. The rearrangement uses TRBV7-9 and TRBJ2-7; a possible D gene is TRBD1 (6 bases). Germline V CDR1 and CDR2: SEHNR, FQNEAQ (reference sequence). V lost 5 bases and J lost 7, with 12 bases in between. The CDR3 totals 12 residues. As DNA, the CDR3 is TGTGCCAGCAGCCGAGGGGGTGGTGAGCAGTACTTC. Translated, it gives CASSRGGGEQYF.

V is TRBV27 and J is TRBJ2-1, with D perhaps being TRBD1 or TRBD2 (6 bases each). The V end was cut by 5 bases, the J end by 4 bases, with 18 bases between. The germline CDR1 and CDR2 sequences are MNHEY and SMNVEV (reference sequence). This CDR3 has 16 residues. This CDR3 reads CASSPTPGAGYNEQFF. The CDR3, as DNA: TGTGCCAGCAGTCCCACCCCAGGGGCGGGATACAATGAGCAGTTCTTC.

This clonotype was counted ten times or more. The chain has TRBV27 and TRBJ2-2; possible D gene TRBD2, 5 bases. The ends were cut back, 5 bases at V and 2 bases at J, with 15 bases in the middle. Germline CDR1 is MNHEY and CDR2 is SMNVEV (reference sequence). The CDR3 has 16 residues. This chain's CDR3 is CASSPGNFPNTGELFF. The CDR3 DNA sequence: TGTGCCAGCAGTCCGGGGAACTTTCCTAACACCGGGGAGCTGTTTTTT.

This clonotype has only a few counts. This chain links TRBV4-1 with TRBJ1-1; D remains unclear. V was pared by 1 base and J by 1 base, with 16 bases between. This CDR3 spans 17 amino acids. The V gene's germline CDR1 is MGHRA and CDR2 YSYEKL. The CDR3 coding sequence is TGCGCCAGCAGCCAAGGAGCGGCGGGTACCACGAACACTGAAGCTTTCTTT. Translated: CASSQGAAGTTNTEAFF.